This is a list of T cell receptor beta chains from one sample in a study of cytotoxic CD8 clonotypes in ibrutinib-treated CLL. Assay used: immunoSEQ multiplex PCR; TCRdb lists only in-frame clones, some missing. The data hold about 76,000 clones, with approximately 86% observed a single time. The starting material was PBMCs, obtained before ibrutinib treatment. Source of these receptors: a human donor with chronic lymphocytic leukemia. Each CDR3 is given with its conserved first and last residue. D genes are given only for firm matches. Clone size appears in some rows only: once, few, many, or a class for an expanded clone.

TGTGCCAGCTTCATCCCCGGGACAGGGGGCGGGGAGCTGTTTTTT | CASFIPGTGGGELFF | TRBJ2-2 | . | TRBD1 | TRBV5-6
TGTGCCAGCAGTTTAGGAGTACCCGAAGCTTTCTTT | CASSLGVPEAFF | TRBJ1-1 | . | . | TRBV28
TGTGCCAGCTGTCCCACGGTTCGTTTTTTCGGCTTTTACGAGCAGTACTTC | CASCPTVRFFGFYEQYF | TRBJ2-7 | . | . | TRBV28
TGTGCCAGCAGTCGCCCCGGGACGGGAAACTACGAGCAGTACTTC | CASSRPGTGNYEQYF | TRBJ2-7 | . | . | TRBV28
TGTGCCAGCAGCTTAGTCCAGGAGGCACAGGCCTTC | CASSLVQEAQAF | TRBJ1-2 | . | . | TRBV13
TGCGCCAGCAGCCAATCCAGCCGTCGCTCCTACGAGCAGTACTTC | CASSQSSRRSYEQYF | TRBJ2-7 | . | . | TRBV4-3
TGCAGCGTTGTGGAGTGGGGGGAGGATTTT | CSVVEWGEDF | TRBJ2-3 | . | . | TRBV29-1
TGTGCCAGCAGCCACGACAGGGGAAGGAACACCATATATTTT | CASSHDRGRNTIYF | TRBJ1-3 | . | TRBD1 | TRBV7-2
TGTGCCAGCAGTTACTTGCTAGCTGAAGGGAACGTCCTGACTTTC | CASSYLLAEGNVLTF | TRBJ2-6 | . | . | TRBV6-6
TGTGCCAGCTTGACAGGGGTTCCCTCCTACGAGCAGTACTTC | CASLTGVPSYEQYF | TRBJ2-7 | . | TRBD1 | TRBV6-1
TGTGCCACCAGCAGCGGAAGTGGACAGATAGACACAGATACGCAGTATTTT | CATSSGSGQIDTDTQYF | TRBJ2-3 | many | . | TRBV15
TGTGCCAGCACCTGGGGCGGGAGTGGCTACAATGAGCAGTTCTTC | CASTWGGSGYNEQFF | TRBJ2-1 | few | TRBD2 | TRBV27
TGTGCCAGCAGTGAATTTTCAGCGGTCTCCTACAATGAGCAGTTCTTC | CASSEFSAVSYNEQFF | TRBJ2-1 | . | . | TRBV2
TGTGCCAGCAGCTTGACAGCTGGAAACACCATATATTTT | CASSLTAGNTIYF | TRBJ1-3 | . | . | TRBV5-4
TGTGCCAGCAGACAGGGTTTTACTAACTATGGCTACACCTTC | CASRQGFTNYGYTF | TRBJ1-2 | once | . | TRBV2
TGTGCCAGCAGTCGACGGCCAGATACGCAGTATTTT | CASSRRPDTQYF | TRBJ2-3 | . | . | TRBV28
TGTGCCAGCAGTGAAGATCTGGGTAGACGGAACTATGGCTACACCTTC | CASSEDLGRRNYGYTF | TRBJ1-2 | . | . | TRBV6-1
TGTGCCTGGAGTGTGTCCCGGGACAGGTACTCTGGAAACACCATATATTTT | CAWSVSRDRYSGNTIYF | TRBJ1-3 | . | TRBD1 | TRBV30
TGTGCCAGCAGCTCTCCGGGACTAGCGGGCCTCACCGGGGAGCTGTTTTTT | CASSSPGLAGLTGELFF | TRBJ2-2 | . | TRBD2 | TRBV5-4
TGTGCCAGCAGTGTCTTGCTGGGTTCCAAAAACATTCAGTACTTC | CASSVLLGSKNIQYF | TRBJ2-4 | many | . | TRBV2